The sequence of this T cell receptor beta chain was determined in a study of blood T cells in healthy people across ages. Study-wide findings and caveats: Donor CMV status, an unknown factor, possibly confounded changes in expanded clonotypes.

About this clonotype itself: Its matching antigen is unknown. A junction end diverges from the germline sequence, so it may reflect a read error.

Through a sample-barcoded 5' primer and a J-beta primer mix, a second PCR was run for about 7 to 12 cycles. From each sample, at least 2.5 million paired-end reads containing CDR3 were obtained. Using its own MiXCR run on the 5' RACE reads, TCRdb lists one record per CDR3 protein. Of fewer than 700,000 distinct CDR3 sequences listed, 40% to 45% are singletons. It was approximately 10 milliliters of peripheral blood that were drawn from each donor. Total RNA extraction produced at least 5 micrograms (per sample) for the study. Input material: blood. The receptor was derived from a man older than 75 in good health.

The CDR3 region is CVSSRARGGMNTEAFF. The DNA of the CDR3 is TGTGTCAGCAGCCGGGCTCGGGGAGGAATGAACACTGAAGCTTTCTTT. V is TRBV7-2 and J is TRBJ1-1, with D uncertain. Per the germline V gene, CDR1 is SGHTA and CDR2 is FQGNSA. This CDR3 region has 16 residues.